The 17 T cell receptor beta chains presented below share a single source sample, sequenced in a study of OX40 agonist ivuxolimab in advanced cancers. The assay was immunoSEQ multiplex PCR, and TCRdb's table has in-frame clones only and misses some. There are 50,000 to 65,000 clones in the sample; about 88% occur only once, and roughly 0.7% lies in the top ten. The starting material was CD4+ or CD8+ T cells sorted from blood, obtained in a trial of the OX40 agonist ivuxolimab. These TCRs come from an adult with an advanced solid tumor such as melanoma, head and neck, liver or kidney cancer.

The chain carries TRBV19 and TRBJ2-7, with 10 bases lining up with TRBD1. There are 15 residues in the CDR3. Germline loops: CDR1 LNHDA, CDR2 SQIVND (reference sequence). V dropped 4 bases and J dropped 3; count of bases not matched to a gene: 6. The CDR3 coding sequence is TGTGCCAGTAGTAGACCCCGGGACAGGGGCTACGAGCAGTACTTC. Protein sequence: CASSRPRDRGYEQYF.

The chain has TRBV28 and TRBJ1-1; no clear D. Germline V lookup: CDR1 MDHEN, CDR2 SYDVKM. The germline V and J ends were trimmed by 2 bases and 6 bases, with 7 bases remaining between them. The length of the CDR3 is 12 residues. CDR3 residues: CASSLRLSEAFF. The CDR3 DNA reads TGTGCCAGCAGTTTACGGCTTTCTGAAGCTTTCTTT.

This chain links TRBV19 with TRBJ1-5, with a possible D match to TRBD1 (5 bases). The CDR3 loop spans 15 amino acids. Germline V gene data show CDR1 as LNHDA and CDR2 as SQIVND (reference sequence). V was clipped by 5 bases and J by 1 base, with 12 bases between them. As DNA, the CDR3 is TGTGCCAGTAGTTCGCAGGGTAGGAGCAATCAGCCCCAGCATTTT. Its protein product is CASSSQGRSNQPQHF. The full variable domain, its missing parts supplied by reference TRBV19 and TRBJ1-5, is DGGITQSPKYLFRKEGQNVTLSCEQNLNHDAMYWYRQDPGQGLRLIYYSQIVNDFQKGDIAEGYSVSREKKESFPLTVTSAQKNPTAFYLCASSSQGRSNQPQHFGDGTRLSIL.

This chain connects TRBV27 to TRBJ1-1; 8 positions match TRBD1. The CDR3 is 14 residues long. CDR1 and CDR2 from the germline V gene are MNHEY and SMNVEV (reference sequence). J gave up 5 bases and V 5 bases, and 7 bases lay outside the gene matches. CDR3: CASSNRGRWTEAFF. Here the CDR3 DNA reads TGTGCCAGCAGTAACAGGGGGAGGTGGACTGAAGCTTTCTTT.

Only a few counts were recorded for this clone. The CDR3 loop reads CASSVGSGLNTEAFF. CDR3 DNA: TGTGCCAGCAGCGTAGGTTCCGGCCTGAACACTGAAGCTTTCTTT. The V and J genes are TRBV9 and TRBJ1-1; unclear D gene. The CDR3 contains 15 residues. V was clipped by 0 bases and J by 0 bases, with 9 bases between them. Germline CDR1 is SGDLS and CDR2 is YYNGEE.

The chain is built from TRBV5-1 and TRBJ2-7; no firm D call. Germline values: CDR1 SGHRS, CDR2 YFSETQ. V gave up 2 bases and J gave up 1 base, with 10 bases separating them. The CDR3 spans 14 residues. CDR3 protein: CASSLSPLSYEQYF. The CDR3, as DNA: TGCGCCAGCAGCTTATCACCTCTTTCCTACGAGCAGTACTTC.

This chain uses TRBV18 with TRBJ2-3; D is unresolved. V was pared by 6 bases and J by 3 bases, with 13 bases between. CDR3 length: 14 residues. CDR1 is KGHSH, CDR2 LQKENI, per germline. As DNA, the CDR3 is TGTGCCAGCTCCCCGCCCCAAGGGACAGATACGCAGTATTTT. Its protein product is CASSPPQGTDTQYF. Full variable domain (rest looked up from reference TRBV18 and TRBJ2-3): NAGVMQNPRHLVRRRGQEARLRCSPMKGHSHVYWYRQLPEEGLKFMVYLQKENIIDESGMPKERFSAEFPKEGPSILRIQQVVRGDSAAYFCASSPPQGTDTQYFGPGTRLTVL.

This sequence joins TRBV7-8 and TRBJ1-2; 7 bases map to TRBD1. This CDR3 region has 15 residues. The junction had 14 bases not matched to a gene; V was cut back by 5 bases and J by 8 bases. Germline-derived CDR1 and CDR2 are SGHVS and FQNEAQ. The CDR3 bases are TGTGCCAGCAGCCCCACCATGGCCAGGGGGGACGGCTACACCTTC. Protein: CASSPTMARGDGYTF.

This clone was recorded a few times. The J gene is TRBJ2-7, the V gene TRBV7-9, with D possibly matching TRBD2 (5 bases). Germline CDR1 SEHNR, CDR2 FQNEAQ (reference sequence). Trimming took 6 bases from V and 6 from J, leaving 18 bases between them. This CDR3 spans 14 amino acids. The CDR3 loop reads CASRPSSSSGEQYF. CDR3 nucleotides: TGTGCCAGCAGACCCTCGTCTAGCTCTGGCGAGCAGTACTTC.

The rearrangement uses TRBV28 and TRBJ2-1; D possibly corresponds to TRBD2 (6 bases). The CDR3 consists of 15 residues. Per germline, CDR1 MDHEN and CDR2 SYDVKM. Trimming stripped 5 bases from V and 6 bases from J, with 17 bases between. CDR3 protein: CASSLPTGTPNEQFF. The CDR3 DNA is TGTGCCAGCAGTCTACCTACGGGGACTCCCAATGAGCAGTTCTTC. The full variable domain, with the rest looked up from reference TRBV28 and TRBJ2-1, is DVKVTQSSRYLVKRTGEKVFLECVQDMDHENMFWYRQDPGLGLRLIYFSYDVKMKEKGDIPEGYSVSREKKERFSLILESASTNQTSMYLCASSLPTGTPNEQFFGPGTRLTVL.

For the CDR3, the DNA is TGTGCCAGCAGCAGTAGTAGGGGGGTAAATCAGCCCCAGCATTTT. Its protein product is CASSSSRGVNQPQHF. The rearrangement uses TRBV7-9 and TRBJ1-5; tentatively, D is TRBD1 (6 bases). The V gene's germline CDR1 is SEHNR and CDR2 FQNEAQ (reference sequence). V lost 5 bases and J 4 bases, leaving 15 bases between the germline ends. The CDR3 is 15 residues long.

This chain connects TRBV18 to TRBJ1-1; 8 bases map to TRBD1. Germline values: CDR1 KGHSH, CDR2 LQKENI. V shed 3 bases, J shed 5 bases, and the junction held 8 bases outside the gene matches. This CDR3 has 15 residues. The CDR3 here is CASSPGQGPDTEAFF. The CDR3 DNA follows: TGTGCCAGCTCACCCGGACAGGGACCCGATACTGAAGCTTTCTTT.

The chain recombines TRBV4-1 with TRBJ2-3; D may be TRBD2 (5 bases). The germline V gene has CDR1 MGHRA and CDR2 YSYEKL. V was pared by 2 bases and J by 2 bases, with 11 bases between. The CDR3 is 15 residues long. CDR3 DNA: TGCGCCAGCAGCCAACGGACTCAATCCACAGATACGCAGTATTTT. The encoded protein is CASSQRTQSTDTQYF.

V usage is TRBV25-1 and J usage is TRBJ2-1; 8 nucleotides agree with TRBD2. The CDR3 loop spans 15 amino acids. Germline assignment: CDR1 MGHDK and CDR2 SYGVNS. Germline trimming cut 5 bases from V and 2 bases from J; bases unmatched to any gene: 5. The CDR3 is CASSQAGGAYNEQFF. CDR3 coding DNA: TGTGCCAGCAGTCAGGCGGGGGGAGCCTACAATGAGCAGTTCTTC.

The chain links TRBV5-6 to TRBJ1-3, with D possibly matching TRBD1 (5 bases). V shed 4 bases and J shed 8 bases, with 13 bases lying between them. This CDR3 has 13 residues. The germline V gene has CDR1 SGHDT and CDR2 YYEEEE. DNA of the CDR3: TGTGCCAGCAGCGCTCCAGGGCTGCACACCATATATTTT. As protein: CASSAPGLHTIYF.

This clone was seen a few times. This chain joins TRBV30 and TRBJ1-3; D unclear. V lost 5 bases and J lost 0, with 11 bases in between. CDR1 GTSNPN and CDR2 SVGIG come from the germline V gene (reference sequence). The CDR3 totals 14 residues. Here the CDR3 reads CAWGPGYSGNTIYF. CDR3 DNA: TGTGCCTGGGGTCCGGGTTACTCTGGAAACACCATATATTTT. Full variable domain (outside the CDR3, taken from reference TRBV30 and TRBJ1-3): SQTIHQWPATLVQPVGSPLSLECTVEGTSNPNLYWYRQAAGRGLQLLFYSVGIGQISSEVPQNLSASRPQDRQFILSSKKLLLSDSGFYLCAWGPGYSGNTIYFGEGSWLTVV.

This chain uses TRBV15 with TRBJ1-6; D is ambiguous. This CDR3 contains 16 residues. V lost 5 bases and J 5 bases, leaving 16 bases between the germline ends. Germline lookup yields CDR1 LNHNV and CDR2 YYDKDF (reference sequence). CDR3 nucleotide sequence: TGTGCCACCAGCCTCCGGCTCAGTTTCGATAATTCACCCCTCCACTTT. It encodes CATSLRLSFDNSPLHF.